These 5 T cell receptor beta chains were sequenced from one sample in a study of brain T cells in children with intractable seizures. The time point denotes: blood from clinic visit 5 months post-surgery; TSC patient then seizure free. The assay was immunoSEQ multiplex PCR, and TCRdb's table has in-frame clones only and misses some. Altogether around 340,000 clones are present, 85% to 95% being singletons, with the ten largest covering 4.5% to 7%. Sequenced here: peripheral blood, sampled approximately 5 months after surgery. Receptors originate from a boy in the first two years of life with tuberous sclerosis and intractable seizures.

The chain carries TRBV6-1 and TRBJ2-5; D is possibly TRBD1 or TRBD2 (6 bases each). The CDR3 is made up of 14 amino acids. Germline CDR1 MNHNS, CDR2 SASEGT. V was shortened by 2 bases and J by 2 bases, with 9 bases between the two germline ends. The CDR3 reads CASSETGRQETQYF. CDR3 nucleotide sequence: TGTGCCAGCAGTGAAACAGGGAGGCAAGAGACCCAGTACTTC.

The V call is TRBV4-1, the J call TRBJ2-6, with TRBD1 matching over 10 bases. Germline V lookup: CDR1 MGHRA, CDR2 YSYEKL. V shed 0 bases and J 2 bases; nucleotides not matched to a gene: 7. The CDR3 loop spans 19 amino acids. DNA for the CDR3: TGCGCCAGCAGCCAAGAACCGGGGACAGGGGTCCCTGGGGCCAACGTCCTGACTTTC. Its translation: CASSQEPGTGVPGANVLTF.

This chain links TRBV28 with TRBJ2-3; unclear D gene. CDR3 size: 13 residues. Germline V CDR1 and CDR2: MDHEN, SYDVKM. V lost 3 bases and J lost 1, with 5 bases in between. In DNA form, the CDR3 reads TGTGCCAGCAGTTTCCTTGGCACAGATACGCAGTATTTT. As protein: CASSFLGTDTQYF.

The chain combines TRBV29-1 with TRBJ1-2; D not resolved. CDR1 is SQVTM, CDR2 ANQGSEA, per germline. V was shortened by 2 bases and J by 4 bases, with 5 bases between the two germline ends. The CDR3 is 11 residues long. The CDR3 sequence is CSVEYIYGYTF. The CDR3 nucleotides read TGCAGCGTTGAATATATCTATGGCTACACCTTC. Full variable domain (remainder filled in from reference TRBV29-1 and TRBJ1-2): SAVISQKPSRDICQRGTSLTIQCQVDSQVTMMFWYRQQPGQSLTLIATANQGSEATYESGFVIDKFPISRPNLTFSTLTVSNMSPEDSSIYLCSVEYIYGYTFGSGTRLTVV.

This chain joins TRBV6-6 and TRBJ2-7; a weak D match, TRBD2 (6 bases). This CDR3 contains 13 residues. V lost 9 bases to trimming and J lost 1 base, with 13 bases between them. Germline values: CDR1 MNHNY, CDR2 SVGAGI (reference sequence). CDR3 nucleotides: TGTGCCAGTCTCGGGACTCCTTCCTACGAGCAGTACTTC. This codes for CASLGTPSYEQYF.